This T cell receptor (beta chain) derives from a study of read filtering for tumor transcriptome and immune sequencing. The study's findings and limits: The sorted CD138-negative fraction was a mixed bone marrow immune population, not purified T cells. Without single-read clonotypes, shared clonotype proportions correlated more between IR-seq and RNA-seq.

This clonotype was detected many times. Its antigen is currently unknown. V lost 1 base, J lost 2 bases, and 6 bases lay in between. The germline V gene has CDR1 SGHTA and CDR2 FQGNSA. CDR3 length: 14 residues. This library used roughly 400 ng RNA and molecular barcoded adaptors spanning alpha/delta and beta/gamma chains. Via MiXCR, TCRdb re-called the reads, giving one row per CDR3 protein. The sample shows tens of thousands of distinct CDR3 sequences, approximately 12% of them seen only once. The rearrangement links TRBV7-2 to TRBJ1-3; no definite D call. Sequenced input: a population of CD138-negative cells sorted from bone marrow. The TCR originated in a donor at least 40 years old with multiple myeloma. The CDR3 loop is CASSLETAGNTIYF. The CDR3 DNA reads as TGTGCCAGCAGCTTAGAAACAGCTGGAAACACCATATATTTT.